The source of this TCR beta chain is a study of T cells in Graves' hyperthyroidism and ophthalmopathy. Germline V lookup: CDR1 MNHEY, CDR2 SVGEGT. The CDR3 is made up of 15 amino acids. In the case of this clonotype: An end of the junction does not agree with germline; a read error may underlie this.

Authors of the study amplified TCR beta CDR3 regions from RNA transcripts. TCR CDR3 regions were first amplified by RT-PCR with HTBI primers. Via MiXCR, TCRdb re-called the multiplex PCR reads, giving one row per CDR3 protein. The data show a few hundred thousand distinct CDR3 sequences, with under 25% seen just once and around 47% held by the top ten. The sample was blood. The chain joins TRBV6-2 or TRBV6-3 to TRBJ1-1; D might be TRBD1 (6 bases). The TCR comes from a woman between 70 and 85 years old with Graves' ophthalmopathy. CDR3 region: CASSRDRLLTLKLSF. CDR3 bases: TGTGCCAGCAGCCGTGACAGGCTGCTAACACTGAAGCTTTCGTTT.